This T cell receptor (beta chain) was sequenced in a study of T cell responses to AZD1222 COVID-19 vaccine. Regarding the study as a whole: Two doses of AZD1222 preceded a rise in Spike-specific TCR breadth and depth. Females outnumbered males among donors, who were mostly white British; clonal diversity was possibly underestimated.

This CDR3 contains 15 residues. This clone was counted only a few times. Its antigen is not known. Doses given second, at about 4 or about 12 weeks, were pooled. Some clones are missing from TCRdb's copy, which holds only in-frame ones; the method was immunoSEQ multiplex PCR. The repertoire holds roughly 85,000 clones, about nine tenths seen once, with 2.5% to 4% in the top ten. This chain links TRBV21-1 with TRBJ2-7; the D call in the table, TRBD1, was not verified against the DNA. TRBV21-1 is deemed a pseudogene. The TCR was taken from an adult who received the AZD1222 COVID-19 vaccine. The specimen was peripheral blood, collected 28 days after the second AZD1222 dose. In nucleotides, the CDR3 is TGTGCCAGCAGCGAGGTGACAGAGTTTGATTACGAGCAGTACTTC. Its translation: CASSEVTEFDYEQYF.